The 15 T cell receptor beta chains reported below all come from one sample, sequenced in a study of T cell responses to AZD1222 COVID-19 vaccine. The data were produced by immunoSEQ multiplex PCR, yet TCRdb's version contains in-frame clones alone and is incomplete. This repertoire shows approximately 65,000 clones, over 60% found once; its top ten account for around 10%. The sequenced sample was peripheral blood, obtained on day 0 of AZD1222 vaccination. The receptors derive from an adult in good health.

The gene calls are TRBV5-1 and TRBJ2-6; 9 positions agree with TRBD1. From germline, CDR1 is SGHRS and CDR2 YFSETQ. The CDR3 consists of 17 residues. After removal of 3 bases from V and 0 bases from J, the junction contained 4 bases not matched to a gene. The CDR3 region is CASSSGTGTSGANVLTF. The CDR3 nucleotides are TGCGCCAGCAGCTCCGGGACAGGGACCTCTGGGGCCAACGTCCTGACTTTC.

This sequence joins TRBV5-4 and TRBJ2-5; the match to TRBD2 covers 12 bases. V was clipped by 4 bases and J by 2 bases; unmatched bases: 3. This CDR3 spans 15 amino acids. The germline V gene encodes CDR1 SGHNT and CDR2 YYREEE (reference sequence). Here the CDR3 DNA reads TGTGCCAGCAGCGGCGGACTAGCGGGACAAGAGACCCAGTACTTC. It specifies CASSGGLAGQETQYF.

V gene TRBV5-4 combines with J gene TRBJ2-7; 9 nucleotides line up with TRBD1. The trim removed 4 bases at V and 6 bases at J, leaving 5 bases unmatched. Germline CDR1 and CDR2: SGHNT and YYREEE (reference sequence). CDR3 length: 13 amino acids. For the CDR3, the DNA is TGTGCCAGCAGCCTCAGGGACAGGGTCGAGCAGTACTTC. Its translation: CASSLRDRVEQYF.

The CDR3 is CASSFKMVEGEQFF. As DNA, the CDR3 is TGCGCCAGCAGCTTTAAAATGGTAGAGGGTGAGCAGTTCTTC. The chain carries TRBV5-1 and TRBJ2-1; the D gene is possibly TRBD2 (5 bases). There are 14 residues in the CDR3. In germline, CDR1 is SGHRS, CDR2 YFSETQ. V was pared by 2 bases and J by 9 bases, with 15 bases between.

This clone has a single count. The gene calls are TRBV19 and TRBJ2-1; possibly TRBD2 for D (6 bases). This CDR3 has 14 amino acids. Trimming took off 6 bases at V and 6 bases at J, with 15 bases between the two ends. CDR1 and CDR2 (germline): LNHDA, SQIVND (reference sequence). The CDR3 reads CASSKGLTINEQFF. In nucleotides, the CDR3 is TGTGCCAGTAGCAAAGGACTAACGATCAATGAGCAGTTCTTC.

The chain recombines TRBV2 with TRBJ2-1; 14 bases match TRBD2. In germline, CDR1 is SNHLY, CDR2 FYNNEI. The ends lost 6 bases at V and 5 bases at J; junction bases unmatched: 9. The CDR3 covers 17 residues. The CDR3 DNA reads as TGTGCCAGCAGGGGAGGGACTAGCGGGGGAGCAAACAATGAGCAGTTCTTC. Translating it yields CASRGGTSGGANNEQFF.

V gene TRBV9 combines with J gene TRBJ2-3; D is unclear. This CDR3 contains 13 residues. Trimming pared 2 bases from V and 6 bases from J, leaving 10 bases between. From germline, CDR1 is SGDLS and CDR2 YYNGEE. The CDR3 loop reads CASSVDHQDTQYF. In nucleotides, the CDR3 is TGTGCCAGCAGCGTGGACCACCAGGATACGCAGTATTTT.

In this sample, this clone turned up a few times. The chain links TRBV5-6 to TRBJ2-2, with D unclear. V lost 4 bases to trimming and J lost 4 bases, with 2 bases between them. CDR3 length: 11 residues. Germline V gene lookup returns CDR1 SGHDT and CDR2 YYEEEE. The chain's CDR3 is CASSVTGELFF. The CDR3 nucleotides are TGTGCCAGCAGCGTCACCGGGGAGCTGTTTTTT.

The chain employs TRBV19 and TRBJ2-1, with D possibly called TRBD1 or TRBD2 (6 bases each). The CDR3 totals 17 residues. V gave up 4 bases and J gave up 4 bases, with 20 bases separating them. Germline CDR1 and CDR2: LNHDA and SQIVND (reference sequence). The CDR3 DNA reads TGTGCCAGTAGTACCCTGAAGGGGGGCAGATATTACAATGAGCAGTTCTTC. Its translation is CASSTLKGGRYYNEQFF.

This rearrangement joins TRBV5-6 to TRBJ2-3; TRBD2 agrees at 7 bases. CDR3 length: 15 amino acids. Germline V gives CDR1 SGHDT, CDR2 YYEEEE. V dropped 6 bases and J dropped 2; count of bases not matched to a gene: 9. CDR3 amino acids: CASTHGGRSTDTQYF. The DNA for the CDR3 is TGTGCCAGCACTCACGGGGGGAGGTCCACAGATACGCAGTATTTT.

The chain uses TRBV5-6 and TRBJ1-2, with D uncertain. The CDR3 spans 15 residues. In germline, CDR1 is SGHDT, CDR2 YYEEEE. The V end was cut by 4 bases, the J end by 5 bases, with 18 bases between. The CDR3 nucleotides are TGTGCCAGCAGCCAGGACCCTCCTAACATATATGGCTACACCTTC. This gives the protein CASSQDPPNIYGYTF. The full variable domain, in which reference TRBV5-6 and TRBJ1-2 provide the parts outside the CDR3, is DAGVTQSPTHLIKTRGQQVTLRCSPKSGHDTVSWYQQALGQGPQFIFQYYEEEERQRGNFPDRFSGHQFPNYSSELNVNALLLGDSALYLCASSQDPPNIYGYTFGSGTRLTVV.

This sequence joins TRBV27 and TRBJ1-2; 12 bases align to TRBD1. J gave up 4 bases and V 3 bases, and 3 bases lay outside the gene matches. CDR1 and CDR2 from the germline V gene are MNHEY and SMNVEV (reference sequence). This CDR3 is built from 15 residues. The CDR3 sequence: CASSFGTGGTYGYTF. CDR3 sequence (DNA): TGTGCCAGCAGTTTCGGGACAGGGGGCACCTATGGCTACACCTTC.

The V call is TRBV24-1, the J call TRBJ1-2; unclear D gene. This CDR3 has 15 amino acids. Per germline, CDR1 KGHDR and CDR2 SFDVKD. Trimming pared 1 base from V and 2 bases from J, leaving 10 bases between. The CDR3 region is CATSDLPGPNYGYTF. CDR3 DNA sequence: TGTGCCACCAGTGATTTACCAGGCCCAAACTATGGCTACACCTTC.

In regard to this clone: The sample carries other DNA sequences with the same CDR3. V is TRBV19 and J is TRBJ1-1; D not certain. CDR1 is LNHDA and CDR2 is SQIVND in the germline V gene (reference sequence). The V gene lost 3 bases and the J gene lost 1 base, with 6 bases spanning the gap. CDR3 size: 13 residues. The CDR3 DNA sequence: TGTGCCAGTAGTATTCGTGGGAACACTGAAGCTTTCTTT. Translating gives CASSIRGNTEAFF.

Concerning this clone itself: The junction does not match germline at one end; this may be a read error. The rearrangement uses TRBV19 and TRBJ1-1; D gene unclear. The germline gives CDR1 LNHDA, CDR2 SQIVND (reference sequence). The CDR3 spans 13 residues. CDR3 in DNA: TGTGCCGGTAGTATTTTTCTGTCACGGGAAGCTTTCTTT. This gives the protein CAGSIFLSREAFF. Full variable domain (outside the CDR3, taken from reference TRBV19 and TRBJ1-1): DGGITQSPKYLFRKEGQNVTLSCEQNLNHDAMYWYRQDPGQGLRLIYYSQIVNDFQKGDIAEGYSVSREKKESFPLTVTSAQKNPTAFYLCAGSIFLSREAFFGQGTRLTVV.